These T cell receptor beta chains were read from a single sample in a study of T cell changes during pregnancy in multiple sclerosis. TCRdb's copy holds only in-frame clones and misses some; the assay was immunoSEQ multiplex PCR. The profile shows approximately 44,000 clones, about 89% of them singletons. The material was CD4+ T cells from peripheral blood mononuclear cells, obtained in the first trimester of pregnancy. Receptors originate from a female donor with multiple sclerosis, enrolled in a pregnancy study. The CDR3 runs from the conserved cysteine through the conserved F or W. The D gene is left open where the match is weak. Only part of the rows carry a size: once, few, many, or a class if the clone is expanded.

V	length	size	D	J	DNA	CDR3
TRBV11-3	18	.	.	TRBJ1-2	TGTGCCAGCAGCTTAGATCCCAAGCGGGCAAGAGGGAACTATGGCTACACCTTC	CASSLDPKRARGNYGYTF
TRBV20-1	9	.	.	TRBJ1-2	TGCAGTGCTAGAAGTGGGGCTTTCTTC	CSARSGAFF
TRBV30	12	.	TRBD2	TRBJ2-1	TGTGCCTCTCTAGCGGGCGGCAATGAGCAGTTCTTC	CASLAGGNEQFF
TRBV28	17	.	TRBD1	TRBJ2-4	TGTGCCAGCAGTCCGCGTGGACAGGGGGTGGGCAAAAACATTCAGTACTTC	CASSPRGQGVGKNIQYF
TRBV5-1	14	.	.	TRBJ1-1	TGCGCCAGCAGCGTTGGGGCAGGGGACGATGAAGCTTTCTTT	CASSVGAGDDEAFF
TRBV25-1	13	.	.	TRBJ1-1	TGTGCCAGCAGTGGAGTCGGGGTAGGTGAAGCTTTCTTT	CASSGVGVGEAFF
TRBV19	14	.	TRBD1	TRBJ1-2	TGTGCCAGTAAGGTGGGACAGGGAAACTATGGCTACACCTTC	CASKVGQGNYGYTF
TRBV2	11	.	.	TRBJ2-7	TGTGCCAGCAGTGCTTCCTACGAGCAGTACTTC	CASSASYEQYF
TRBV13	13	once	.	TRBJ1-1	TGTGCCAGCAGCTTAGGTACAAACACTGAAGCTTTCTTT	CASSLGTNTEAFF
TRBV7-8	15	.	.	TRBJ2-7	TGTGCCAGCAGCTTATCGCGCGGCGGCCCAACCGAGCAGTACTTC	CASSLSRGGPTEQYF
TRBV21-1	13	.	.	TRBJ2-5	TGTGCCAGGCGAGAGCGGTTCCAAGAGACCCAGTACTTC	CARRERFQETQYF
TRBV10-2	13	.	.	TRBJ1-1	TGCGCCAGCAGTGATCCCGGAGAAACTGAAGCTTTCTTT	CASSDPGETEAFF
TRBV6-6	14	.	.	TRBJ1-5	TGTGCCAGCACCCCTGGGGGGGCGCATCAGCCCCAGCATTTT	CASTPGGAHQPQHF
TRBV28	18	.	TRBD2	TRBJ2-1	TGTGCCAGCCGAAAGGGACTAGCGGGAGTCCTCTCCTACAATGAGCAGTTCTTC	CASRKGLAGVLSYNEQFF
TRBV7-8	13	.	.	TRBJ2-7	TGTGCCAGCAGCTCGGACAGATCCTACGAGCAGTACTTC	CASSSDRSYEQYF
TRBV6-5	15	.	.	TRBJ2-6	TGTGCCAGCAGTGGAGGGACCTCTGGGGCCAACGTCCTGACTTTC	CASSGGTSGANVLTF
TRBV5-1	16	.	TRBD2	TRBJ2-7	TGCGCCAGCAGCTATCGTAGCGGGGAGGTGGCCTACGAGCAGTACTTC	CASSYRSGEVAYEQYF
TRBV18	16	.	.	TRBJ2-5	TGTGCCAGCTCACCACCGAGCCGGGACACCCAAGAGACCCAGTACTTC	CASSPPSRDTQETQYF
TRBV5-1	15	.	TRBD2	TRBJ2-1	TGCGCCAGCAGCTTCGGGGGGAGCTCCTACAATGAGCAGTTCTTC	CASSFGGSSYNEQFF
TRBV6-1	15	.	TRBD2	TRBJ2-7	TGTGCCAGCAATCCCCAGGCTAGCGGGAGCAACGAGCAGTACTTC	CASNPQASGSNEQYF
TRBV7-8	15	few	TRBD1	TRBJ2-7	TGTGCCAGCAGGCCCATCCAGGGGGCGATCCACGAGCAGTACTTC	CASRPIQGAIHEQYF
TRBV16	15	.	.	TRBJ2-5	TGTGCCAGCAGCCAAGCGGGGGCGGGTCAAGAGACCCAGTACTTC	CASSQAGAGQETQYF
TRBV6-6	16	.	TRBD2	TRBJ2-1	TGTGCCAGCAGTTACTCTAGCGGGAGGGCCGGAGGGTGGCAGTTCTTC	CASSYSSGRAGGWQFF
TRBV30	14	.	.	TRBJ1-1	TGTGCCTGGAGTTCGGGGGTCTGGGGAACTGAAGCTTTCTTT	CAWSSGVWGTEAFF
TRBV7-2	16	.	.	TRBJ2-7	TGTGCCAGCAGCTTAGGGAGCCGCGGGGCCTCCTACGAGCAGTACTTC	CASSLGSRGASYEQYF
TRBV27	15	.	.	TRBJ2-6	TGTGCCAGCAGTTTAAGGAGCTCTGGGGCCAACGTCCTGACTTTC	CASSLRSSGANVLTF
TRBV7-6	13	once	.	TRBJ2-7	TGTGCCAGCAGCCAATGGACAGACAACGAGCAGTACTTC	CASSQWTDNEQYF
TRBV9	14	.	.	TRBJ1-5	TGTGCCAGCAGCGGCCGAGGGAGTTATCAGCCCCAGCATTTT	CASSGRGSYQPQHF
TRBV21-1	16	.	.	TRBJ1-3	TGTGCCAGCAGCAAAAAGGGGGGGGCGTATGGAAACACCATATATTTT	CASSKKGGAYGNTIYF
TRBV5-1	14	.	.	TRBJ1-2	TGCGCCAGCAGCTTGGAACAGGCTAACTATGGCTACACCTTC	CASSLEQANYGYTF
TRBV5-4	14	.	TRBD1	TRBJ2-5	TGTGCCAGCAGCAAGGGACAGGGGGCAGAGACCCAGTACTTC	CASSKGQGAETQYF
TRBV19	13	.	TRBD1	TRBJ1-2	TGTGCCAGTAGTACATCCGGGACAGCAATCTACACCTTC	CASSTSGTAIYTF
TRBV23-1	16	.	.	TRBJ1-5	TGCGCCAGCAGTCAACGGCCTATGACAGGTAATCAGCCCCAGCATTTT	CASSQRPMTGNQPQHF
TRBV28	15	.	TRBD2	TRBJ2-1	TGTGCCAGCAGTTTAGCTAGCGGGAGGGCCAGGGAGCAGTTCTTC	CASSLASGRAREQFF
TRBV2	14	.	.	TRBJ1-1	TGTGCCAGCAGTGAACAAGGGGGGAACACTGAAGCTTTCTTT	CASSEQGGNTEAFF
TRBV28	13	.	.	TRBJ1-4	TGTGCCAGCAGCTCTCCAGCGACCGAAAAACTGTTTTTT	CASSSPATEKLFF
TRBV4-1	20	.	TRBD2	TRBJ2-3	TGCGCCAGCAGCCAAGAAGGTAGCGGGAGGGCTCAGACTAGCACAGATACGCAGTATTTT	CASSQEGSGRAQTSTDTQYF
TRBV7-3	15	once	TRBD1	TRBJ1-2	TGTGCCAGCAGCTTAACCGGGACAGCTAACTATGGCTACACCTTC	CASSLTGTANYGYTF
TRBV27	14	.	.	TRBJ2-7	TGTGCCAGCAGACGGGGAGGTGGCTTCTACGAGCAGTACTTC	CASRRGGGFYEQYF
TRBV28	14	.	TRBD1	TRBJ2-7	TGTGCCAGCTATGAGGGGGCCCCCAGCTACGAGCAGTACTTC	CASYEGAPSYEQYF
TRBV7-3	13	.	TRBD2	TRBJ2-5	TGTGCCAGCAGCTTAGGGACTAAAGAGACCCAGTACTTC	CASSLGTKETQYF
TRBV19	14	.	TRBD1	TRBJ2-7	TGTGCCAGTAGTACACAGGGGGGCCGAAGGGAGCAGTACTTC	CASSTQGGRREQYF
TRBV9	15	.	TRBD2	TRBJ2-1	TGTGCCAGCAGCGTGACTAGCGGGAGGGCCACTGAGCAGTTCTTC	CASSVTSGRATEQFF
TRBV27	16	.	TRBD2	TRBJ2-1	TGTGCCAGCAGTTTATGGGCGGGAGTTACCTACAATGAGCAGTTCTTC	CASSLWAGVTYNEQFF
TRBV4-2	16	once	.	TRBJ2-3	TGTGCCAGCAGCCAAGACGACCAGGGGGGTGGAGATACGCAGTATTTT	CASSQDDQGGGDTQYF
TRBV30	12	many	.	TRBJ1-1	TGTGCCTGGAAACAGGGACCCACTGAAGCTTTCTTT	CAWKQGPTEAFF
TRBV6-5	12	.	.	TRBJ1-1	TGTGCCAGCAGTTATAGTCCGGGGGAAACTTTCTTT	CASSYSPGETFF
TRBV6-4	15	few	TRBD2	TRBJ2-2	TGTGCCAGCAGTGTGACTAGCGGGATACCCGGGGAGCTGTTTTTT	CASSVTSGIPGELFF
TRBV6-5	16	once	TRBD1	TRBJ1-1	TGTGCCAGCAGTTACGGGTTCGGGACAGGCGGCACTGAAGCTTTCTTT	CASSYGFGTGGTEAFF
TRBV11-2	14	.	.	TRBJ2-7	TGTGCCAGCAGCCCACTCAGGGGCCCCTACGAGCAGTACTTC	CASSPLRGPYEQYF
TRBV7-9	12	.	.	TRBJ1-1	TGTGCCAGCAGCTTACAAGGGGCTGAAGCTTTCTTT	CASSLQGAEAFF
TRBV19	14	.	.	TRBJ2-1	TGTGCCAGTAGTATAACCGGTATGAGGAATGAGCAGTTCTTC	CASSITGMRNEQFF
TRBV15	13	once	.	TRBJ2-7	TGTGCCACCAGCAGATGGAGTACCTACGAGCAGTACTTC	CATSRWSTYEQYF